This is a list of T cell receptor beta chains from one sample in a study of blood T cell repertoires in COVID-19. Assay: immunoSEQ multiplex PCR; the TCRdb copy retains only in-frame clones and omits some. The sample holds about 370,000 clones; around 89% are singletons and the top ten take 3%. Sequenced: peripheral blood. Receptors were obtained from a woman in her twenties or thirties with COVID-19, enrolled during active disease. The CDR3 runs from the conserved cysteine through the conserved F or W. The D gene is left open where the match is weak. Not all rows give a size; the values are once, few, many and, for expanded clones, a class.

d_call	j_call	v_call	clone_size	cdr3_aa	cdr3_nt
NA	TRBJ2-3	TRBV2	NA	CAGGRTERDTQYF	TGTGCCGGAGGCCGGACGGAACGGGATACGCAGTATTTT
NA	TRBJ1-2	TRBV24-1	once	CATSDWGGYGYTF	TGTGCCACCAGTGATTGGGGGGGCTATGGCTACACCTTC
NA	TRBJ2-3	TRBV7-9	NA	CASSLSIQAPADTQYF	TGTGCCAGCAGCTTATCGATTCAGGCTCCGGCAGATACGCAGTATTTT
TRBD2	TRBJ2-2	TRBV10-2	NA	CASSAGREGPTGELFF	TGCGCCAGCAGTGCGGGGCGGGAGGGCCCAACCGGGGAGCTGTTTTTT
TRBD2	TRBJ2-3	TRBV7-6	few	CASSLAVVRGISTDTQYF	TGTGCCAGCAGCCTAGCGGTGGTACGGGGGATAAGCACAGATACGCAGTATTTT
TRBD1	TRBJ1-6	TRBV5-1	NA	CASSLGQGVNSPLHF	TGCGCCAGCAGCTTGGGACAGGGTGTAAATTCACCCCTCCACTTT
NA	TRBJ2-5	TRBV3-1/TRBV3-2	NA	CASSQASRETQYF	TGTGCCAGCAGCCAAGCCTCCAGAGAGACCCAGTACTTC
NA	TRBJ1-3	TRBV3-1/TRBV3-2	NA	CASSQDTSLRNTIYF	TGTGCCAGCAGCCAAGATACTTCATTAAGAAACACCATATATTTT
TRBD1	TRBJ2-5	TRBV9	NA	CASSVAGTGETQYF	TGTGCCAGCAGCGTAGCTGGGACAGGAGAGACCCAGTACTTC
NA	TRBJ1-1	TRBV5-6	NA	CASSLTGQGVTEAFF	TGTGCCAGCAGCCTGACGGGACAAGGGGTCACTGAAGCTTTCTTT
TRBD2	TRBJ2-5	TRBV7-9	few	CASSSGTSGAETQYF	TGTGCCAGCAGCTCCGGAACTAGCGGGGCAGAGACCCAGTACTTC
NA	TRBJ1-2	TRBV18	NA	CASSPLGKGESRNYGYTF	TGTGCCAGCTCACCACTGGGGAAGGGGGAAAGTCGGAACTATGGCTACACCTTC
TRBD2	TRBJ2-1	TRBV2	NA	CASSKLAGDLYNEQFF	TGTGCCAGCAGTAAATTAGCGGGGGACTTGTACAATGAGCAGTTCTTC
NA	TRBJ2-2	TRBV12-3/TRBV12-4	NA	CASSPVTGELFF	TGTGCCAGCAGTCCGGTCACCGGGGAGCTGTTTTTT
TRBD1	TRBJ2-1	TRBV19	NA	CASSPPGQGARFWEQFF	TGTGCCAGTAGTCCACCGGGACAGGGGGCGCGTTTCTGGGAGCAGTTCTTC
TRBD1	TRBJ1-1	TRBV11-2	NA	CASVSTDRVVNTEAFF	TGTGCCAGCGTCTCAACAGACAGGGTTGTGAACACTGAAGCTTTCTTT
NA	TRBJ2-2	TRBV24-1	NA	CATSDPQGSNTGELFF	TGTGCCACCAGTGATCCGCAGGGGTCGAACACCGGGGAGCTGTTTTTT
NA	TRBJ2-5	TRBV19	NA	CASSIWAGQETQYF	TGTGCCAGTAGTATTTGGGCAGGACAAGAGACCCAGTACTTC
NA	TRBJ1-2	TRBV5-1	NA	CASSLGAPLGYTF	TGCGCCAGCAGCTTGGGGGCGCCCCTTGGCTACACCTTC
NA	TRBJ2-5	TRBV5-1	NA	CASSLGGSPDLETQYF	TGCGCCAGCAGCTTGGGAGGATCGCCAGATCTGGAGACCCAGTACTTC
NA	TRBJ2-3	TRBV9	NA	CASSPTPSVDTQYF	TGTGCCAGCAGCCCTACCCCGTCGGTGGATACGCAGTATTTT
NA	TRBJ2-1	TRBV11-2	NA	CASSLMVGVGNEQFF	TGTGCCAGCAGCTTGATGGTGGGAGTGGGAAATGAGCAGTTCTTC
TRBD1	TRBJ1-2	TRBV20-1	NA	CSAGTGEGYTF	TGCAGTGCTGGCACAGGGGAAGGCTACACCTTC
TRBD2	TRBJ2-3	TRBV14	NA	CASSQIIAGMNTDTQYF	TGTGCCAGCAGCCAGATCATAGCGGGGATGAACACAGATACGCAGTATTTT
NA	TRBJ2-5	TRBV9	NA	CASSGAGAPKETQYF	TGTGCCAGCAGCGGAGCAGGGGCCCCCAAAGAGACCCAGTACTTC
TRBD1	TRBJ1-3	TRBV10-2	NA	CASSELAPPDRGNTIYF	TGCGCCAGCAGTGAATTGGCCCCACCGGACAGGGGAAACACCATATATTTT
TRBD2	TRBJ2-1	TRBV29-1	once	CSVASLAGVNEQFF	TGCAGCGTTGCCAGCCTGGCGGGGGTAAATGAGCAGTTCTTC
TRBD2	TRBJ2-5	TRBV7-2	NA	CASSPVAGAQETQYF	TGTGCCAGCAGCCCAGTAGCGGGGGCCCAAGAGACCCAGTACTTC